The TCR beta chain described here comes from a study of identical twins. Using its own MiXCR run on the 5' RACE reads, TCRdb lists one record per CDR3 protein. The data hold about 1.7 million distinct CDR3 sequences, with 32% observed a single time. This clonotype was counted only a few times. The CDR3 contains 14 residues. V lost 2 bases and J lost 7, with 14 bases in between. Sample: cord blood. The chain combines TRBV12-3 or TRBV12-4 with TRBJ1-2; D is undetermined. This TCR derives from a newborn girl in good health. CDR3 nucleotides: TGTGCCAGCAGTTTAAACAGCGAGAGGAGTGGCTACACCTTC. Translating it yields CASSLNSERSGYTF.